The rows below give T cell receptor beta chains drawn from one sample of a study of beta chain features in type 1 diabetes. The method was immunoSEQ multiplex PCR; TCRdb's version includes in-frame clones alone and lacks a portion of them. The profile shows a few hundred thousand clones, about a fifth of them singletons. The material sequenced was naive CD4+ T cells from blood. The source is a woman between 40 and 50 years old with type 1 diabetes. The CDR3 runs from the conserved cysteine through the conserved F or W. The D gene is left open where the match is weak. Only part of the rows carry a size: once, few, many, or a class if the clone is expanded.

J gene: TRBJ1-1; clone size: -; D gene: TRBD1; V gene: TRBV30; CDR3 DNA: TGTGCCTGGGACAGGGGGTCGTCCACTGAAGCTTTCTTT; CDR3 protein: CAWDRGSSTEAFF
J gene: TRBJ1-2; clone size: few; D gene: TRBD1; V gene: TRBV7-2; CDR3 DNA: TGTGCCAGCAGCGGCCGGGACAGTAACTATGGCTACACCTTC; CDR3 protein: CASSGRDSNYGYTF
J gene: TRBJ1-1; clone size: few; D gene: TRBD1; V gene: TRBV4-3; CDR3 DNA: TGCGCCAGCAGCCAAACCGGGACAGCGATTTCCCGGGCTGAAGCTTTCTTT; CDR3 protein: CASSQTGTAISRAEAFF
J gene: TRBJ2-6; clone size: -; D gene: -; V gene: TRBV28; CDR3 DNA: TGTGCCAGCAGTCCACCCAGGGGCAGGGATGAAACTGGGGCCAACGTCCTGACTTTC; CDR3 protein: CASSPPRGRDETGANVLTF
J gene: TRBJ1-3; clone size: -; D gene: -; V gene: TRBV7-9; CDR3 DNA: TGTGCCAGCACCAGAGGAGGGGCTGGAAACACCATATATTTT; CDR3 protein: CASTRGGAGNTIYF
J gene: TRBJ1-5; clone size: few; D gene: TRBD1; V gene: TRBV27; CDR3 DNA: TGTGCCAGCAGTGGGACAGGGCAAGGCAATCAGCCCCAGCATTTT; CDR3 protein: CASSGTGQGNQPQHF
J gene: TRBJ2-2; clone size: -; D gene: -; V gene: TRBV28; CDR3 DNA: TGTGCCAGCACCGAAGGGCAGGGAAGGGGGACCGGGGAGCTGTTTTTT; CDR3 protein: CASTEGQGRGTGELFF
J gene: TRBJ1-6; clone size: -; D gene: TRBD1; V gene: TRBV4-3; CDR3 DNA: TGCGCCAGCAGCCAAGGACAGGGAGCGTCCTATAATTCACCCCTCCACTTT; CDR3 protein: CASSQGQGASYNSPLHF
J gene: TRBJ1-1; clone size: -; D gene: TRBD1; V gene: TRBV5-6; CDR3 DNA: TGTGCCAGCAGCCCTTTGACAGGGGCCGACATGAACACTGAAGCTTTCTTT; CDR3 protein: CASSPLTGADMNTEAFF
J gene: TRBJ1-5; clone size: -; D gene: -; V gene: TRBV30; CDR3 DNA: TGTGCCTGGAGTCCGATAGGGGCAGGCCAGCCCCAGCATTTT; CDR3 protein: CAWSPIGAGQPQHF
J gene: TRBJ1-1; clone size: -; D gene: TRBD1; V gene: TRBV19; CDR3 DNA: TGTGCCAGTACCACTATACAGGGGAGAGAAGCTTTCTTT; CDR3 protein: CASTTIQGREAFF
J gene: TRBJ1-1; clone size: -; D gene: -; V gene: TRBV10-3; CDR3 DNA: TGTGCCATCAGTGAGTCTAACAGGGTGGACACTGAAGCTTTCTTT; CDR3 protein: CAISESNRVDTEAFF
J gene: TRBJ2-1; clone size: few; D gene: -; V gene: TRBV18; CDR3 DNA: TGTGCCAGCTCACCTGGCCTCTCCTACAATGAGCAGTTCTTC; CDR3 protein: CASSPGLSYNEQFF
J gene: TRBJ2-3; clone size: -; D gene: -; V gene: TRBV29-1; CDR3 DNA: TGCAGCGTAGAAGAGGGTACGGGGACAGATACGCAGTATTTT; CDR3 protein: CSVEEGTGTDTQYF
J gene: TRBJ2-7; clone size: few; D gene: -; V gene: TRBV5-1; CDR3 DNA: TGCGCCAGCAGCTTGGCCCCGACGGGCGAGCAGTACTTC; CDR3 protein: CASSLAPTGEQYF
J gene: TRBJ1-2; clone size: -; D gene: -; V gene: TRBV4-3; CDR3 DNA: TGCGCCAGCAGCCAAGATACGCGACAGCATAACTATGGCTACACCTTC; CDR3 protein: CASSQDTRQHNYGYTF
J gene: TRBJ2-5; clone size: -; D gene: TRBD2; V gene: TRBV4-3; CDR3 DNA: TGCGCCAGCAGCCGCGGGGGAACGGGCAGGGAGACCCAGTACTTC; CDR3 protein: CASSRGGTGRETQYF
J gene: TRBJ2-7; clone size: few; D gene: TRBD1; V gene: TRBV29-1; CDR3 DNA: TGCAGCGTTGTGGAGGGACAGGGGTCCCACGAGCAGTACTTC; CDR3 protein: CSVVEGQGSHEQYF
J gene: TRBJ1-1; clone size: few; D gene: -; V gene: TRBV28; CDR3 DNA: TGTGCCAGCAGCTCCCTAGGCGCAGACACTGAAGCTTTCTTT; CDR3 protein: CASSSLGADTEAFF
J gene: TRBJ2-3; clone size: -; D gene: TRBD2; V gene: TRBV9; CDR3 DNA: TGTGCCAGCAGCCGTAGAGCGGGGGAATTTCATGACACGCAGTATTTT; CDR3 protein: CASSRRAGEFHDTQYF
J gene: TRBJ1-5; clone size: -; D gene: -; V gene: TRBV6-5; CDR3 DNA: TGTGCCAGCAGTTACTCGGCTTGGCAGCCCCAGCATTTT; CDR3 protein: CASSYSAWQPQHF
J gene: TRBJ2-7; clone size: -; D gene: -; V gene: TRBV5-1; CDR3 DNA: TGCGCCAGCAGCTTGGAGGGGTTGAACGAGCAGTACTTC; CDR3 protein: CASSLEGLNEQYF
J gene: TRBJ1-2; clone size: -; D gene: TRBD1; V gene: TRBV30; CDR3 DNA: TGTGCCTCGGATCAGGGGGGACACTATGGCTACACCTTC; CDR3 protein: CASDQGGHYGYTF
J gene: TRBJ2-5; clone size: -; D gene: TRBD1; V gene: TRBV6-5; CDR3 DNA: TGTGCCAGCAGTTCCCCTCCGACAGGGGCCGGGGAGACCCAGTACTTC; CDR3 protein: CASSSPPTGAGETQYF
J gene: TRBJ2-2; clone size: few; D gene: -; V gene: TRBV5-1; CDR3 DNA: TGCGCCAGCAGCTTAACACCGAACACCGGGGAGCTGTTTTTT; CDR3 protein: CASSLTPNTGELFF
J gene: TRBJ2-7; clone size: -; D gene: TRBD1; V gene: TRBV6-6; CDR3 DNA: TGTGCCAGCAGCGACGGGACAGCCGCCCACGAGCAGTACTTC; CDR3 protein: CASSDGTAAHEQYF
J gene: TRBJ2-3; clone size: few; D gene: -; V gene: TRBV18; CDR3 DNA: TGTGCCAGCATCGGACAAGTCACAGATACGCAGTATTTT; CDR3 protein: CASIGQVTDTQYF
J gene: TRBJ2-7; clone size: -; D gene: -; V gene: TRBV2; CDR3 DNA: TGTGCCAGCAACCTCCCGGGGGTCCCCTACGAGCAGTACTTC; CDR3 protein: CASNLPGVPYEQYF
J gene: TRBJ2-1; clone size: -; D gene: -; V gene: TRBV18; CDR3 DNA: TGTGCCAGCTCACCAAGGCAGGGTGGTACCTACAATGAGCAGTTCTTC; CDR3 protein: CASSPRQGGTYNEQFF
J gene: TRBJ2-5; clone size: -; D gene: -; V gene: TRBV4-3; CDR3 DNA: TGCGCCAGCAGCCTAACAGGGGGGGCCGCCTGGGAGACCCAGTACTTC; CDR3 protein: CASSLTGGAAWETQYF
J gene: TRBJ1-2; clone size: once; D gene: -; V gene: TRBV19; CDR3 DNA: TGTGCCAGTCTCACCCAACAGGGAATCGGCTATGGCTACACCTTC; CDR3 protein: CASLTQQGIGYGYTF
J gene: TRBJ1-5; clone size: -; D gene: -; V gene: TRBV6-5; CDR3 DNA: TGTGCCAGCAGTCTGGGACACCAGGGACGTCAGCCCCAGCATTTT; CDR3 protein: CASSLGHQGRQPQHF
J gene: TRBJ2-2; clone size: -; D gene: -; V gene: TRBV9; CDR3 DNA: TGTGCCAGCAGCGTCGGAGGGGTTAACACCGGGGAGCTGTTTTTT; CDR3 protein: CASSVGGVNTGELFF
J gene: TRBJ2-2; clone size: -; D gene: TRBD2; V gene: TRBV7-9; CDR3 DNA: TGTGCCAGCAGCTTAGGCGGGACTAGCTGGAACACCGGGGAGCTGTTTTTT; CDR3 protein: CASSLGGTSWNTGELFF
J gene: TRBJ2-5; clone size: few; D gene: -; V gene: TRBV18; CDR3 DNA: TGTGCCAGCTCTTCGCAGGGGCCTCAAGAGACCCAGTACTTC; CDR3 protein: CASSSQGPQETQYF
J gene: TRBJ2-5; clone size: -; D gene: TRBD1; V gene: TRBV2; CDR3 DNA: TGTGCCAGCAGCGGACAGGGGGGTCAAGAGACCCAGTACTTC; CDR3 protein: CASSGQGGQETQYF
J gene: TRBJ2-7; clone size: few; D gene: TRBD2; V gene: TRBV6-6; CDR3 DNA: TGTGCCAGCAGGGACGAAGGGGAGCGGGGGGGAAACGAGCAGTACTTC; CDR3 protein: CASRDEGERGGNEQYF